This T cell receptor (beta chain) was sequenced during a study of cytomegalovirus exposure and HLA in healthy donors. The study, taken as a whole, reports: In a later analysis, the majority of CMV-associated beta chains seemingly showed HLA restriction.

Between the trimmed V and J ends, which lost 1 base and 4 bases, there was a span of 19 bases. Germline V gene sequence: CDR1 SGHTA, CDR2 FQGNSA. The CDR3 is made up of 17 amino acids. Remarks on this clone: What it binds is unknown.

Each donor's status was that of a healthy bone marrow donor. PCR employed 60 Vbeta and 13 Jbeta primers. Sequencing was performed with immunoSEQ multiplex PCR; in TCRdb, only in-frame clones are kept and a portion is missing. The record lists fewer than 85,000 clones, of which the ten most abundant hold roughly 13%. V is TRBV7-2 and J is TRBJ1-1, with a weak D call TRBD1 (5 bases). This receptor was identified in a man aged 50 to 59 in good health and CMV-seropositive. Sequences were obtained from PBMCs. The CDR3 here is CASSLVGATPWGTEAFF. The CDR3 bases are TGTGCCAGCAGCTTAGTTGGGGCGACACCCTGGGGCACTGAAGCTTTCTTT.